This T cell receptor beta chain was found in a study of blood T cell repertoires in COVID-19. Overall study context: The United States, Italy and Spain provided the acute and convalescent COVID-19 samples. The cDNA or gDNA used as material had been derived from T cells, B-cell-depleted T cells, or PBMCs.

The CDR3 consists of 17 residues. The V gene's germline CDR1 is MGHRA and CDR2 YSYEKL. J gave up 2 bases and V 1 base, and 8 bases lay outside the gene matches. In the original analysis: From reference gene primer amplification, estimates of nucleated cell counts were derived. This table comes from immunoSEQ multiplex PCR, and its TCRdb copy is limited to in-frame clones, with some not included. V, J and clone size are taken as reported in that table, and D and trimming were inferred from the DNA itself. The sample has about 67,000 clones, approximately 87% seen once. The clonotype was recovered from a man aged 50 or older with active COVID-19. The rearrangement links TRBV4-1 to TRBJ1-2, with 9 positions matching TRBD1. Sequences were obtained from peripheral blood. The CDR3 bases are TGCGCCAGCAGCCAAGGAACAGGGGGCCCGCCGAACTATGGCTACACCTTC. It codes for CASSQGTGGPPNYGYTF.